These T cell receptor beta chains were read from a single sample in a study of shared clonotypes between healthy human individuals. Data came from immunoSEQ multiplex PCR; TCRdb stores just in-frame clones and leaves some out. The sample lists 700,000 or so clones; approximately 75% were seen once. Sequencing was performed on memory CD4+ T cells sorted from blood. The receptors come from a woman in her twenties or thirties in good health. Both conserved end residues are trimmed from each CDR3. D genes are given only for firm matches.

V gene	J gene	D gene	CDR3 protein
TRBV10-3	TRBJ2-1	NA	AIRGTGNNEQF
TRBV7-9	TRBJ1-1	NA	ASSLDDSRAF
TRBV2	TRBJ1-2	NA	ASPRSRGSNYGYT
TRBV19	TRBJ2-1	TRBD2	ASSKIAGGVNEQF
TRBV27	TRBJ2-3	TRBD2	ASRPLGLAGAQY
TRBV6-6	TRBJ2-3	NA	ASRRGGGHTQY
TRBV7-6	TRBJ1-1	NA	ASSLQRDTEAF
TRBV6-5	TRBJ1-1	NA	ASSSDRRRTEAF
TRBV29-1	TRBJ2-1	NA	SVESALEQF
TRBV5-1	TRBJ2-3	NA	ASSLEGLRDTQY
TRBV9	TRBJ1-2	NA	ASSVGQTENYGYT
TRBV7-2	TRBJ2-1	TRBD2	ASSLASGGGEQF
TRBV19	TRBJ1-5	TRBD1	ASRPTGWNQPQH
TRBV2	TRBJ1-5	TRBD1	ASSSNTGDQPQH
TRBV29-1	TRBJ1-2	TRBD1	SVDGQGEYHYGYT
TRBV7-6	TRBJ2-3	TRBD2	ASSLRGSGRAQVTQY
TRBV11-1	NA	NA	ASTYQRDSYEQY
TRBV7-9	TRBJ1-3	NA	ASSLVGNTIY
TRBV6-1	TRBJ1-5	NA	ASSENFRELHQPQH
TRBV13	TRBJ2-7	NA	ASSYRVLSYEQY
TRBV25-1	TRBJ2-7	TRBD1	ASSEHAGQGNHEQY
TRBV11-2	TRBJ2-7	TRBD2	ASSLSASGAYEQY
TRBV7-2	TRBJ2-5	NA	ASSSNGAVPRQETQY
TRBV5-6	TRBJ2-7	TRBD2	ASTSSGSSYEQY
TRBV25-1	TRBJ2-5	TRBD2	ASSGSTAGPETQY
TRBV6-5	TRBJ2-6	NA	ASTLSGANVLT
TRBV5-1	TRBJ1-5	NA	ASAGDSNQPQH
TRBV19	TRBJ2-1	NA	ASSMEQGRQF